Each of the 11 T cell receptor beta chains below was sequenced from the same sample in a study of blood T cell repertoires in COVID-19. Generated by immunoSEQ multiplex PCR, the TCRdb table keeps only in-frame clones and is missing some. The table lists approximately 190,000 clones, 70% to 85% of them singletons, with 6.5% to 7% in the top ten. The material sequenced was peripheral blood. The receptors derive from a human donor with acute or convalescent COVID-19. The donor label of this sample is uncertain.

This chain joins TRBV28 and TRBJ1-5; 7 nucleotides agree with TRBD1. Germline assignment: CDR1 MDHEN and CDR2 SYDVKM. V lost 6 bases and J lost 3; bases outside the gene matches: 8. This CDR3 has 15 amino acids. CDR3: CASSTSTGVNQPQHF. For the CDR3, the DNA is TGTGCCAGCAGCACCAGTACAGGGGTCAATCAGCCCCAGCATTTT.

This chain links TRBV9 with TRBJ2-1, with TRBD2 identical over 9 bases. V gave up 3 bases and J gave up 5 bases; unmatched junction bases: 6. This CDR3 has 15 residues. Germline V lookup: CDR1 SGDLS, CDR2 YYNGEE. The DNA of the CDR3 is TGTGCCAGCAGCGGGGTAGCGGGAGTTGACAATGAGCAGTTCTTC. This encodes CASSGVAGVDNEQFF.

J is TRBJ1-1 and V is TRBV19; possibly TRBD1 for D (5 bases). The V gene lost 3 bases and the J gene lost 8 bases, with 10 bases spanning the gap. Per the germline V gene, CDR1 is LNHDA and CDR2 is SQIVND (reference sequence). This CDR3 spans 12 amino acids. CDR3 sequence: CASSIGGLEAFF. CDR3 DNA sequence: TGTGCCAGTAGTATTGGGGGACTCGAAGCTTTCTTT.

In its sample, this clone was seen a few times. The chain recombines TRBV5-4 with TRBJ2-7; D call uncertain. V was shortened by 3 bases and J by 0 bases, with 13 bases between the two germline ends. This CDR3 contains 15 residues. Germline V CDR1 and CDR2: SGHNT, YYREEE (reference sequence). Here the CDR3 reads CASSSSKDYSYEQYF. The CDR3 DNA sequence: TGTGCCAGCAGCTCCAGTAAAGATTACTCCTACGAGCAGTACTTC.

This clone was seen once. This sequence joins TRBV3-1 (or the pseudogene TRBV3-2) and TRBJ1-3; possible D gene TRBD1, 5 bases. Per germline, CDR1 LGHDT and CDR2 YNNKEL (reference sequence). CDR3 length: 14 residues. Trimming shortened V by 4 bases and J by 8 bases, and 15 bases separated the two germline ends. The CDR3 is CASSLGGGGDTIYF. The CDR3 nucleotides are TGTGCCAGCAGCCTCGGGGGGGGAGGAGACACCATATATTTT.

The chain combines TRBV13 with TRBJ1-1; D possibly corresponds to TRBD1 (6 bases). The CDR3 consists of 13 residues. The V and J ends lost 6 bases and 0 bases respectively, with 8 bases between them. Germline V lookup: CDR1 PRHDT, CDR2 FYEKMQ (reference sequence). The CDR3 spells CASRDRLNTEAFF. The CDR3 DNA reads as TGTGCCAGCAGGGACAGACTGAACACTGAAGCTTTCTTT.

The CDR3 here is CASSSTGEGNQPQHF. The CDR3 DNA reads as TGCGCCAGCAGCTCGACAGGGGAAGGCAATCAGCCCCAGCATTTT. The chain links TRBV5-1 to TRBJ1-5, with TRBD1 identical over 8 bases. The CDR3 loop spans 15 amino acids. Germline CDR1 reads SGHRS; CDR2 reads YFSETQ. V was clipped by 3 bases and J by 2 bases; unmatched bases: 4.

V and J are TRBV27 and TRBJ1-6; 8 bases agree with TRBD1. The CDR3 totals 15 residues. After removal of 8 bases from V and 9 bases from J, the junction contained 12 bases not matched to a gene. Looked up from germline, CDR1 is MNHEY and CDR2 is SMNVEV (reference sequence). CDR3 sequence: CASSTYGQGASPLHF. The CDR3 DNA follows: TGTGCCAGCTCCACTTACGGACAGGGAGCTTCACCCCTCCACTTT.

The V gene is TRBV5-1, the J gene TRBJ1-2; 10 bases map to TRBD1. In germline, CDR1 is SGHRS, CDR2 YFSETQ. V lost 4 bases, J lost 7 bases, and 7 bases stayed unmatched. The CDR3 length is 14 residues. CDR3 sequence reads: CASSGGTGEFGYTF. CDR3 in DNA: TGCGCCAGCAGCGGGGGGACAGGGGAGTTTGGCTACACCTTC.

This clone was seen a single time. This chain connects TRBV12-3 or TRBV12-4 to TRBJ2-7; D is ambiguous. The CDR3 is 13 residues long. Deletions cut 6 bases from V and 2 bases from J, with 11 bases between. The CDR3 loop is CASSPRHTYEQYF. The CDR3 coding sequence is TGTGCCAGCAGCCCAAGACATACCTACGAGCAGTACTTC.

This clone was detected a few times. V is TRBV5-1 and J is TRBJ2-7; tentatively, D is TRBD2 (7 bases). Trimming took 1 base from V and 5 from J, leaving 16 bases between them. The CDR3 extends over 15 amino acids. Germline V gene lookup returns CDR1 SGHRS and CDR2 YFSETQ. As DNA, the CDR3 is TGCGCCAGCAGCTTGATCCCTGCGGGGGCCCACGAGCAGTACTTC. It translates to CASSLIPAGAHEQYF.